This T cell receptor (beta chain) came from a study of blood T cell repertoires in COVID-19. Study as a whole: Sites in the United States, Italy and Spain provided acute and convalescent COVID-19 samples.

In the study's own analysis: Amplification with reference gene primers provided the estimates of nucleated cell counts. Only in-frame clones appear in the TCRdb table, and some are missing; sequencing was by immunoSEQ multiplex PCR. V and J calls and clone size are those listed in that table; D and trimming were worked out from the DNA. Among hundreds of thousands of clones listed, around 87% were seen once. Cohorts were determined from participant-reported clinical history. The CDR3 is made up of 14 amino acids. CDR1 is LGHDT, CDR2 YNNKEL, per germline (reference sequence). Trimming took off 6 bases at V and 6 bases at J, with 18 bases between the two ends.

This TCR was recovered from a woman aged 18-29 years with acute COVID-19. The rearrangement uses TRBV3-1 (or the pseudogene TRBV3-2) and TRBJ2-7; D is ambiguous. The sequencing input was PBMCs or T cells enriched from blood (not recorded which). Here the CDR3 DNA reads TGTGCCAGCAGTGTGGGCGTTGGGCCTTCCGAGCAGTACTTC. Its protein product is CASSVGVGPSEQYF.